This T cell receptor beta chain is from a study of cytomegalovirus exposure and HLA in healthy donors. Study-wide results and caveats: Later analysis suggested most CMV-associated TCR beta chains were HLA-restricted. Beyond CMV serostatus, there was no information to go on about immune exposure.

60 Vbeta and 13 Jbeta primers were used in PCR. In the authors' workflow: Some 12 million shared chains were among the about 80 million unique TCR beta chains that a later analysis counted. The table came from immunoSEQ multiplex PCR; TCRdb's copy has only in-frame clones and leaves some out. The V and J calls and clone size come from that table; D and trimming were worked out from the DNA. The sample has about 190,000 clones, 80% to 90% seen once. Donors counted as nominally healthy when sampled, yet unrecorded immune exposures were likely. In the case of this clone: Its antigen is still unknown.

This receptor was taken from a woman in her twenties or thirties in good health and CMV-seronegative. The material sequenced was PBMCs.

The CDR3 DNA follows: TGCGCCAGCAGTCAACCCCCGGGACAGGGAGGGGATTGCAATCAGCCCCAGCATTTT. As protein: CASSQPPGQGGDCNQPQHF. This chain uses TRBV23-1 with TRBJ1-5; 9 positions match TRBD1. TRBV23-1 is designated an ORF whose function remains uncertain. V lost 2 bases and J lost 2; bases outside the gene matches: 13. The CDR3 extends over 19 amino acids.